The subject of this entry is one T cell receptor beta chain. What it binds is not known. If patients had other autoimmune diseases, uncontrolled infections, pregnancy or lactation, they were excluded. The data stem from a study of Graves' ophthalmopathy and Graves' hyperthyroidism. Study results and limitations: Most clonotypes expanded in thyroid above 0.001 frequency were present in blood too.

RNA served as the template for amplifying TCR beta CDR3 regions. HTBI primers were used in a first-round RT-PCR, which preceded a second-round multiplex PCR. Using its own MiXCR run on the multiplex PCR reads, TCRdb lists one record per CDR3 protein. The sample holds 300,000 to 400,000 distinct CDR3 sequences; roughly 16% are singletons and the top ten take over 9%. V shed 6 bases and J shed 4 bases, with 9 bases lying between them. The CDR3 has 12 residues. Germline CDR1 reads MRHNA; CDR2 reads SNTAGT. Sequenced sample: peripheral blood. The source is an adult man with Graves' ophthalmopathy. The gene calls are TRBV6-4 and TRBJ1-2; a weak D match, TRBD1 (5 bases). CDR3 DNA: TGTGCCAGCAGAGGGGACCCCTATGGCTACACCTTC. Protein product: CASRGDPYGYTF.